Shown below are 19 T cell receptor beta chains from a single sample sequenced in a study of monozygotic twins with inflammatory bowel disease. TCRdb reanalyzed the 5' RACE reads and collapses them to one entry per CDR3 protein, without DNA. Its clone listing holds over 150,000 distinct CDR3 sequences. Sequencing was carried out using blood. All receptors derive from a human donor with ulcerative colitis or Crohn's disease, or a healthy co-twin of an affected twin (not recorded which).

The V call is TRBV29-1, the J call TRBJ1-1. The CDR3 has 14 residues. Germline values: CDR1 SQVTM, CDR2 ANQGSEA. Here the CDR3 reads CSVVGGDGITEAFF.

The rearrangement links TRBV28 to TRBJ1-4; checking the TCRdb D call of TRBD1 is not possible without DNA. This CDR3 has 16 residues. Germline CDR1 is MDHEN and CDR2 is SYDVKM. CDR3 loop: CASSPNLQGLNEKLFF.

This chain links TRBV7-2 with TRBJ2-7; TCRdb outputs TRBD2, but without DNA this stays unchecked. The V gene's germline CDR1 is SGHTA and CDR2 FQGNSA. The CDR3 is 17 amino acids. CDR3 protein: CASNHPGRVAGLYEQYF.

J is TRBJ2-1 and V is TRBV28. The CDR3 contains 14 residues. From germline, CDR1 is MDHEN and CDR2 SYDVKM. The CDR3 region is CASSIMTSYNEQFF.

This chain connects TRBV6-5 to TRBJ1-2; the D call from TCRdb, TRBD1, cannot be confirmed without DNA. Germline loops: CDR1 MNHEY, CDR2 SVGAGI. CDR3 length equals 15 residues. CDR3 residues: CASSYRTVPGGGYTF.

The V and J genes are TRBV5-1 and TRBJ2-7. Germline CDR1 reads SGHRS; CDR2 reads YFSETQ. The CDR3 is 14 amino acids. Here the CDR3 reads CASSLSGGTYEQYF.

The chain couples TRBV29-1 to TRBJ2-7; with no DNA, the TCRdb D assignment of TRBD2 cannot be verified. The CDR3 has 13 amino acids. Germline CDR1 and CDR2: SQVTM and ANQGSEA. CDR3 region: CSVLLGGNGEQYF.

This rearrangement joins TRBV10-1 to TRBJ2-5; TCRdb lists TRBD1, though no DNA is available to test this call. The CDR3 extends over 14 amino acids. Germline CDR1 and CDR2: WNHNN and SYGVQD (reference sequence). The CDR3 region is CASSTGGARETQYF.

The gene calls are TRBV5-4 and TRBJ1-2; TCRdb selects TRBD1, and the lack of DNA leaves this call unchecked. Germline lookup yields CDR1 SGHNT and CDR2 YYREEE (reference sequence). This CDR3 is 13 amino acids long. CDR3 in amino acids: CASSPPPGGGYTF.

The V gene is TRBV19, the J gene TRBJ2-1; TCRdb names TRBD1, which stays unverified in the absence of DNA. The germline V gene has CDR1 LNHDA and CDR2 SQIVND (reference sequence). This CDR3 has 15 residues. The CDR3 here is CASSPRGSQGNEQFF.

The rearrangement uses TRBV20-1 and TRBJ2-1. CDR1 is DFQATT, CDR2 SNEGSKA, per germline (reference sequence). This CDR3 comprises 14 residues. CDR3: CSASGETTYNEQFF.

The CDR3 sequence: CASSEGTAGANVLTF. The chain is built from TRBV2 and TRBJ2-6. The CDR3 is made up of 15 amino acids. From germline, CDR1 is SNHLY and CDR2 FYNNEI.

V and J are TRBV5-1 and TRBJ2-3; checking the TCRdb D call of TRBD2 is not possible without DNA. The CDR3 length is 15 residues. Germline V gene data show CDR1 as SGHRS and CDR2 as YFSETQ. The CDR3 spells CASSSGGVSTDTQYF.

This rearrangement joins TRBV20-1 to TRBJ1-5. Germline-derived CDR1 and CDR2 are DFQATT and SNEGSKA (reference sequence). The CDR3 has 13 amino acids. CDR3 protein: CSAGASINQPQHF.

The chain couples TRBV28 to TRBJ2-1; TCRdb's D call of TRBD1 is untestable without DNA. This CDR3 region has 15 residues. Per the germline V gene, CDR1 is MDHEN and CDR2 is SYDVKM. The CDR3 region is CASSLGAPTYNEQFF. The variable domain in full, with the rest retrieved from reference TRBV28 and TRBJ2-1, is DVKVTQSSRYLVKRTGEKVFLECVQDMDHENMFWYRQDPGLGLRLIYFSYDVKMKEKGDIPEGYSVSREKKERFSLILESASTNQTSMYLCASSLGAPTYNEQFFGPGTRLTVL.

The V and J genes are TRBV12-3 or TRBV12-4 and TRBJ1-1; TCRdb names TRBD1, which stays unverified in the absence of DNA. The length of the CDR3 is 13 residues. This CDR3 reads CASSPTGNTEAFF.

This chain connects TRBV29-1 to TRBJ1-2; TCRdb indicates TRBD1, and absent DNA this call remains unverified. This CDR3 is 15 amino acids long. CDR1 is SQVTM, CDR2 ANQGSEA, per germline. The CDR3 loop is CSVGPGPRTNYGYTF.

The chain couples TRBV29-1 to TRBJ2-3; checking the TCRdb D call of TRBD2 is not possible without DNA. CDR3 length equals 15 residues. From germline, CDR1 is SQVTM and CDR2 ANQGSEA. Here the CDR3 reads CSVAPGLAEGGTQYF.

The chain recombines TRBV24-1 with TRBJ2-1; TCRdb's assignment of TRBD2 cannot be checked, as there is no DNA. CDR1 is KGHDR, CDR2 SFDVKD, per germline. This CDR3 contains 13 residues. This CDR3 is CATSIAGGREQFF.